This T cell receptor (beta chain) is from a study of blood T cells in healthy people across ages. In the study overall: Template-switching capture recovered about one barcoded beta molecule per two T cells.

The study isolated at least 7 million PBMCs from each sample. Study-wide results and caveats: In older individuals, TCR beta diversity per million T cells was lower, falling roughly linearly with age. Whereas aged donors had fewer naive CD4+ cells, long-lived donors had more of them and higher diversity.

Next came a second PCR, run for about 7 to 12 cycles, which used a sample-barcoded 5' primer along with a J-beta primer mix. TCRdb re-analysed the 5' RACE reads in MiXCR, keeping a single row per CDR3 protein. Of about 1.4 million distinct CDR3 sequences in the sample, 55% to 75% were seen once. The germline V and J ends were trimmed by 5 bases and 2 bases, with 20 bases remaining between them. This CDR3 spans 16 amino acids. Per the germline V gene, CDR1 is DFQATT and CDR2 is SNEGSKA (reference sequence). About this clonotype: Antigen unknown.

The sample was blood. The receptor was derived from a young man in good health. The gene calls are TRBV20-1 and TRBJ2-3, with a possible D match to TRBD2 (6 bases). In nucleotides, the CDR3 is TGCAGTGCTGTCTCATTACCGGGACTTTCCACAGATACGCAGTATTTT. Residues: CSAVSLPGLSTDTQYF.